Following are 29 T cell receptor beta chains from one sample sequenced in a study of T-cell reconstitution after alpha-beta-depleted transplantation in children. The TCRbeta library was prepared with unique molecular identifiers. TCRdb fed the PCR reads into MiXCR, producing one record per CDR3 protein. The sample yields some 500,000 distinct CDR3 sequences, 30% to 35% seen once. The sample here was PBMCs from the stem cell graft donor, taken from the stem cell graft. The receptors were gathered from a human donor who donated a stem cell graft to a child with aplastic anemia.

The rearrangement joins TRBV20-1 to TRBJ2-3, with a possible D match to TRBD1 (5 bases). Trimming shortened V by 3 bases and J by 4 bases, and 14 bases separated the two germline ends. This CDR3 spans 14 amino acids. Germline assignment: CDR1 DFQATT and CDR2 SNEGSKA (reference sequence). In nucleotides, the CDR3 is TGCAGTGCTAGCCAAATGGGGCTGGCAGATACGCAGTATTTT. This gives the protein CSASQMGLADTQYF.

This clonotype was picked up a small number of times. The rearrangement uses TRBV7-2 and TRBJ2-2; D is undetermined. V lost 0 bases and J lost 5, with 7 bases in between. Germline CDR1 SGHTA, CDR2 FQGNSA. This CDR3 is 14 amino acids long. In DNA form, the CDR3 reads TGTGCCAGCAGCTTAGCGCTCTCGACCGGGGAGCTGTTTTTT. Translating it yields CASSLALSTGELFF.

This rearrangement joins TRBV18 to TRBJ2-3; the match to TRBD2 covers 10 bases. The CDR3 consists of 18 residues. The J segment lost 6 bases and the V segment lost 0 bases, leaving 12 bases of the junction unmatched. The germline V gene encodes CDR1 KGHSH and CDR2 LQKENI. This CDR3 is CASSPPGLAGALPDTQYF. Written as DNA, the CDR3 is TGTGCCAGCTCACCACCGGGGCTAGCGGGAGCACTCCCTGATACGCAGTATTTT.

This chain joins TRBV12-3 or TRBV12-4 and TRBJ2-3, with TRBD2 matching 12 bases. This CDR3 contains 15 residues. The trim removed 6 bases at V and 5 bases at J, leaving 6 bases unmatched. CDR3 nucleotide sequence: TGTGCCAGCAGCACGACTAGCGGGGGTGGAGATACGCAGTATTTT. The encoded protein is CASSTTSGGGDTQYF.

The chain carries TRBV12-3 or TRBV12-4 and TRBJ2-5; TRBD2 might be the D (5 bases). V lost 3 bases and J lost 3, with 14 bases in between. There are 15 residues in the CDR3. CDR3 coding DNA: TGTGCCAGCAGTTTCTGGCTAGCCCGGGAAGAGACCCAGTACTTC. Its protein is CASSFWLAREETQYF.

The chain recombines TRBV18 with TRBJ2-2, with 7 nucleotides matching TRBD2. With V trimmed by 2 bases and J by 5 bases, 8 bases remained unmatched. CDR3 length equals 16 residues. The germline V gene has CDR1 KGHSH and CDR2 LQKENI. The CDR3 reads CASSPGAAGVTGELFF. The CDR3 nucleotides are TGTGCCAGCTCACCAGGAGCGGCGGGAGTGACCGGGGAGCTGTTTTTT. The whole variable domain, filled in from reference TRBV18 and TRBJ2-2, reads NAGVMQNPRHLVRRRGQEARLRCSPMKGHSHVYWYRQLPEEGLKFMVYLQKENIIDESGMPKERFSAEFPKEGPSILRIQQVVRGDSAAYFCASSPGAAGVTGELFFGEGSRLTVL.

This clonotype was seen more than once but under ten times. The V gene is TRBV27, the J gene TRBJ1-5; perhaps TRBD1 as D (5 bases). The V gene's germline CDR1 is MNHEY and CDR2 SMNVEV (reference sequence). There are 15 residues in the CDR3. Between the trimmed V and J ends, which lost 4 bases and 3 bases, there was a span of 13 bases. CDR3 in DNA: TGTGCCAGCAGTTCCGGGGCAGTGGACAATCAGCCCCAGCATTTT. Translation: CASSSGAVDNQPQHF.

This clonotype was found a few times. This rearrangement joins TRBV6-1 to TRBJ2-5; tentatively, D is TRBD1 or TRBD2 (5 bases each). V lost 5 bases and J lost 1, with 17 bases in between. This CDR3 comprises 16 residues. Germline values: CDR1 MNHNS, CDR2 SASEGT. CDR3 in amino acids: CASSPGTRTIQETQYF. DNA of the CDR3: TGTGCCAGCAGTCCCGGGACCCGGACAATCCAAGAGACCCAGTACTTC.

This clonotype was counted a few times. V gene TRBV20-1 combines with J gene TRBJ1-5; 8 nucleotides line up with TRBD1. Germline trimming cut 0 bases from V and 6 bases from J; bases unmatched to any gene: 16. Germline V gives CDR1 DFQATT, CDR2 SNEGSKA (reference sequence). The CDR3 has 18 residues. The DNA for the CDR3 is TGCAGTGCTAGAGATCTCAGGGTCAGGGGGCGAGTTAGTCAGCCCCAGCATTTT. Amino acids: CSARDLRVRGRVSQPQHF.

The sample holds one count of this clonotype. The V gene is TRBV29-1, the J gene TRBJ1-1; D is unclear. The length of the CDR3 is 12 residues. Trimming stripped 7 bases from V and 8 bases from J, with 17 bases between. Per germline, CDR1 SQVTM and CDR2 ANQGSEA. The chain's CDR3 is CSAQRESGEAFF. CDR3 nucleotides: TGCAGCGCCCAAAGGGAGTCGGGAGAAGCTTTCTTT. Full variable domain (outside the CDR3, taken from reference TRBV29-1 and TRBJ1-1): SAVISQKPSRDICQRGTSLTIQCQVDSQVTMMFWYRQQPGQSLTLIATANQGSEATYESGFVIDKFPISRPNLTFSTLTVSNMSPEDSSIYLCSAQRESGEAFFGQGTRLTVV.

The chain recombines TRBV12-3 or TRBV12-4 with TRBJ1-3; D is unclear. Between the trimmed V and J ends, which lost 5 bases and 2 bases, there was a span of 13 bases. CDR3 length: 15 amino acids. CDR3 sequence (DNA): TGTGCCAGCAGTCTCCAGAAGGGAGCTGGAAACACCATATATTTT. It is translated as CASSLQKGAGNTIYF.

The chain recombines TRBV12-3 or TRBV12-4 with TRBJ2-5, with D perhaps matching TRBD1 (5 bases). The V and J ends lost 7 bases and 4 bases respectively, with 13 bases between them. This CDR3 region has 13 residues. The CDR3: CASTTQGRETQYF. CDR3 DNA: TGTGCCAGCACTACTCAGGGTCGAGAGACCCAGTACTTC.

This chain joins TRBV28 and TRBJ2-5; D call uncertain. The germline CDR1 and CDR2 sequences are MDHEN and SYDVKM. The CDR3 contains 17 residues. Trimming removed 6 bases at V and 2 bases at J, with 22 bases between. CDR3 nucleotide sequence: TGTGCCAGCAGGGTGCTGGGTTGGAGACAAGAACAAGAGACCCAGTACTTC. Translating it yields CASRVLGWRQEQETQYF.

The chain recombines TRBV15 with TRBJ1-2; D gene ambiguous. V lost 0 bases, J lost 3 bases, and 5 bases lay in between. CDR3 length: 13 amino acids. Germline CDR1 and CDR2: LNHNV and YYDKDF (reference sequence). The CDR3 loop is CATSRDVDYGYTF. The CDR3 DNA reads TGTGCCACCAGCAGAGATGTGGACTATGGCTACACCTTC.

The CDR3 loop is CSATLPGGVGYTF. For the CDR3, the DNA is TGCAGTGCCACCCTCCCGGGCGGGGTGGGCTACACCTTC. This sequence joins TRBV20-1 and TRBJ1-2; D gene uncertain. CDR3 length equals 13 residues. V gave up 6 bases and J gave up 8 bases, with 19 bases separating them. In germline, CDR1 is DFQATT, CDR2 SNEGSKA (reference sequence).

V gene TRBV28 combines with J gene TRBJ2-5, with 8 bases aligning to TRBD1. The length of the CDR3 is 14 residues. The germline V gene has CDR1 MDHEN and CDR2 SYDVKM. The J segment lost 6 bases and the V segment lost 5 bases, leaving 8 bases of the junction unmatched. CDR3 sequence: CASSPPDRAKTQYF. The CDR3 DNA follows: TGTGCCAGCAGTCCACCGGACAGGGCAAAGACCCAGTACTTC.

This clonotype was detected a few times. The gene calls are TRBV20-1 and TRBJ2-7; 8 bases are a match to TRBD1. Trimming at V came to 5 bases and at J to 2 bases, leaving 8 bases not matched to a gene. CDR3 length equals 14 residues. The germline gives CDR1 DFQATT, CDR2 SNEGSKA (reference sequence). The CDR3 region has the DNA TGCAGTGCTGCCCTCGACAGGGGTACCTACGAGCAGTACTTC. Translating it yields CSAALDRGTYEQYF.

The table lists this clonotype with a few counts. The genes are TRBV20-1 and TRBJ2-5; the D is unclear. The V end was cut by 0 bases, the J end by 1 base, with 9 bases between. This CDR3 contains 14 residues. Germline CDR1 is DFQATT and CDR2 is SNEGSKA (reference sequence). The CDR3 nucleotides read TGCAGTGCTAGAGAAGGTCGCTCCCAAGAGACCCAGTACTTC. Encoded protein: CSAREGRSQETQYF.

This chain uses TRBV12-3 or TRBV12-4 with TRBJ1-2, with 7 bases lining up with TRBD1. The J segment lost 1 base and the V segment lost 7 bases, leaving 9 bases of the junction unmatched. The CDR3 contains 15 residues. CDR3 sequence: CASKLGTALNYGYTF. The CDR3 DNA reads TGTGCCAGCAAGTTAGGGACAGCACTTAACTATGGCTACACCTTC.

CDR3 amino acids: CASSPLRSAGSTEAFF. CDR3 bases: TGTGCCAGCAGCCCGCTCCGGAGCGCGGGGTCCACTGAAGCTTTCTTT. This chain joins TRBV7-6 and TRBJ1-1; D unclear. The length of the CDR3 is 16 residues. Trimming removed 5 bases from V and 4 bases from J, with 20 bases in between. Germline lookup yields CDR1 SGHVS and CDR2 FNYEAQ. Drawing the rest from reference TRBV7-6 and TRBJ1-1, the complete variable domain is GAGVSQSPRYKVTKRGQDVALRCDPISGHVSLYWYRQALGQGPEFLTYFNYEAQQDKSGLPNDRFSAERPEGSISTLTIQRTEQRDSAMYRCASSPLRSAGSTEAFFGQGTRLTVV.

The J gene is TRBJ2-1, the V gene TRBV3-1; tentatively, D is TRBD1 or TRBD2 (5 bases each). In germline, CDR1 is LGHDT, CDR2 YNNKEL (reference sequence). This CDR3 contains 16 residues. V shed 1 base and J shed 5 bases, with 15 bases lying between them. The CDR3 protein is CASSQARGPIHNEQFF. In nucleotides, the CDR3 is TGTGCCAGCAGCCAAGCGAGGGGTCCCATCCACAATGAGCAGTTCTTC.

The chain links TRBV7-2 to TRBJ1-1, with 7 bases fitting TRBD1. The length of the CDR3 is 14 residues. Germline V gene lookup returns CDR1 SGHTA and CDR2 FQGNSA. After removal of 3 bases from V and 6 bases from J, the junction contained 7 bases not matched to a gene. Here the CDR3 DNA reads TGTGCCAGCAGCTTCCCGGGACAGATCTCTGAAGCTTTCTTT. Protein sequence: CASSFPGQISEAFF.

The rearrangement uses TRBV6-1 and TRBJ1-5; 10 nucleotides align to TRBD1. After removal of 6 bases from V and 4 bases from J, the junction contained 3 bases not matched to a gene. Germline CDR1 and CDR2: MNHNS and SASEGT. There are 14 residues in the CDR3. The CDR3 protein is CASRGTGANQPQHF. The DNA for the CDR3 is TGTGCCAGCAGGGGGACAGGGGCTAATCAGCCCCAGCATTTT.

The chain is built from TRBV11-2 and TRBJ2-1, with 9 bases fitting TRBD2. The CDR3 consists of 15 residues. Germline CDR1 is SGHAT and CDR2 is FQNNGV. Germline trimming cut 2 bases from V and 10 bases from J; bases unmatched to any gene: 9. The DNA for the CDR3 is TGTGCCAGCAGCTTAAATTCCGGCCTAGCGGGGGAGCAGTTCTTC. Translation: CASSLNSGLAGEQFF. The full variable domain, with the rest looked up from reference TRBV11-2 and TRBJ2-1, is EAGVAQSPRYKIIEKRQSVAFWCNPISGHATLYWYQQILGQGPKLLIQFQNNGVVDDSQLPKDRFSAERLKGVDSTLKIQPAKLEDSAVYLCASSLNSGLAGEQFFGPGTRLTVL.

The chain recombines TRBV5-1 with TRBJ2-1; 7 bases map to TRBD1. The V and J ends lost 0 bases and 10 bases, in that order; junction bases with no gene match: 4. The CDR3 spans 13 residues. Germline V lookup: CDR1 SGHRS, CDR2 YFSETQ. The CDR3 spells CASSLVAGGEQFF. The CDR3 DNA follows: TGCGCCAGCAGCTTGGTAGCAGGGGGAGAGCAGTTCTTC.

Of note for this clonotype: Since the CDR3 does not end with the conserved phenylalanine or tryptophan, this likely comes from a read error. This chain uses TRBV9 with TRBJ2-6; no reliable D call. V was cut by 4 bases and J by 1 base, with 0 bases left in between. The CDR3 spans 12 residues. Germline loops: CDR1 SGDLS, CDR2 YYNGEE. CDR3: CASSSGANVLTS. The DNA of the CDR3 is TGTGCCAGCAGCTCTGGGGCCAACGTCCTGACTTCC.

This clonotype was observed a handful of times. The gene calls are TRBV6-2 or TRBV6-3 and TRBJ1-1, with D uncertain. Between the trimmed V and J ends, which lost 6 bases and 0 bases, there was a span of 8 bases. CDR1 is MNHEY and CDR2 is SVGEGT in the germline V gene. This CDR3 contains 13 residues. The DNA of the CDR3 is TGTGCCAGCAGCGAAAGGATGAACACTGAAGCTTTCTTT. It codes for CASSERMNTEAFF.

This clonotype has only a few counts. The chain couples TRBV7-8 to TRBJ2-5, with D possibly matching TRBD1 (6 bases). CDR1 is SGHVS and CDR2 is FQNEAQ in the germline V gene. Trimming took off 5 bases at V and 5 bases at J, with 15 bases between the two ends. This CDR3 is 14 amino acids long. The CDR3: CASSPNRDKETQYF. CDR3 bases: TGTGCCAGCAGCCCCAACCGGGACAAGGAGACCCAGTACTTC. The variable domain in full, with the rest retrieved from reference TRBV7-8 and TRBJ2-5, is GAGVSQSPRYKVAKRGQDVALRCDPISGHVSLFWYQQALGQGPEFLTYFQNEAQLDKSGLPSDRFFAERPEGSVSTLKIQRTQQEDSAVYLCASSPNRDKETQYFGPGTRLLVL.

This chain links TRBV12-3 or TRBV12-4 with TRBJ2-3; 8 bases match TRBD2. Trimming at V came to 5 bases and at J to 3 bases, leaving 7 bases not matched to a gene. The CDR3 covers 15 residues. The CDR3 DNA reads TGTGCCAGCAGTCATCACGGGAGGGCGACAGATACGCAGTATTTT. Translating it yields CASSHHGRATDTQYF.